One TCR beta chain is described in this entry. This CDR3 has 14 residues. The germline gives CDR1 SSHAT, CDR2 FNYEAQ (reference sequence). V was clipped by 5 bases and J by 2 bases; unmatched bases: 6. These data originate in a study of shared clonotypes between healthy human individuals. Here immunoSEQ multiplex PCR was the method, and the copy in TCRdb shows in-frame clones only, minus some. The sample yields about 92,000 clones, 60% to 75% seen once. This TCR came from a man aged 30 to 39 in good health. The chain has TRBV7-7 and TRBJ2-7, with TRBD1 identical over 7 bases. The specimen was memory CD8+ T cells sorted from blood. Sample subset: CD45RO+ cells pooled with CCR7-negative TemRA cells. CDR3 DNA: TGTGCCAGCAGCAGACCGGGACAGCCCTACGAGCAGTACTTC. Translation: CASSRPGQPYEQYF.